The source of this T cell receptor beta chain is a study of blood T cell repertoires in COVID-19. Whole-study context: PBMCs, B-cell-depleted T cells, or T cells were the source of the cDNA or gDNA that made up the material.

Recovery meant two consecutive negative NP/OP PCR tests, professional clearance, or resolved symptoms. In the original workflow: Amplification of reference gene primers provided the estimated nucleated cell counts. Method: immunoSEQ multiplex PCR; TCRdb's copy keeps in-frame clones and lacks some. V and J calls and clone size are given by that table; D and trimming were obtained from the DNA. The sample has 250,000 to 400,000 clones, about 89% seen once; the top ten hold 5.3%. Between the trimmed V and J ends, which lost 3 bases and 0 bases, there was a span of 14 bases. CDR1 SGHAT and CDR2 FQNNGV come from the germline V gene. CDR3 length: 16 residues.

Sample: PBMCs or T cells enriched from blood (not recorded which). This chain joins TRBV11-2 and TRBJ1-1, with D possibly matching TRBD1 (6 bases). This receptor was taken from a woman aged 25 to 39 who had recovered from COVID-19. The CDR3 region is CASSFTGTLMNTEAFF. CDR3 nucleotides: TGTGCCAGCAGCTTCACAGGGACCCTCATGAACACTGAAGCTTTCTTT.